The rows below give T cell receptor beta chains drawn from one sample of a study of blood T cell repertoires in COVID-19. Clones were read by immunoSEQ multiplex PCR, and TCRdb kept only the in-frame ones, dropping some. Among 100,000 to 150,000 clones listed, roughly 84% were seen once. Sequenced: peripheral blood. The receptors here all came from a man in his sixties with acute or convalescent COVID-19. Each CDR3 is given with its conserved first and last residue. Each record gives: CDR3 protein, CDR3 DNA, clone size, D gene, J gene, V gene. The D gene is left open where the match is weak. Not all rows give a size; the values are once, few, many and, for expanded clones, a class.

CDR3 protein: CASSLSDSVSYNEQFF
CDR3 DNA: TGTGCCAGCAGTTTATCCGACTCCGTGTCCTACAATGAGCAGTTCTTC
clone size: few
D gene: -
J gene: TRBJ2-1
V gene: TRBV27

CDR3 protein: CASSQEIGGAVDTQYF
CDR3 DNA: TGTGCCAGCAGCCAAGAAATAGGGGGGGCCGTGGATACGCAGTATTTT
clone size: -
D gene: -
J gene: TRBJ2-3
V gene: TRBV4-2

CDR3 protein: CASSFRSGAYEQYF
CDR3 DNA: TGCGCCAGCAGCTTCCGTTCAGGGGCCTACGAGCAGTACTTC
clone size: once
D gene: -
J gene: TRBJ2-7
V gene: TRBV5-1

CDR3 protein: CAISERDREGTEAFF
CDR3 DNA: TGTGCCATCAGTGAGCGGGACAGGGAGGGCACTGAAGCTTTCTTT
clone size: -
D gene: TRBD1
J gene: TRBJ1-1
V gene: TRBV10-3

CDR3 protein: CASSQAREGYTF
CDR3 DNA: TGTGCCAGCAGCCAAGCCCGGGAGGGCTACACCTTC
clone size: -
D gene: -
J gene: TRBJ1-2
V gene: TRBV3-1/TRBV3-2

CDR3 protein: CASSVGQGAGDTQYF
CDR3 DNA: TGTGCCAGCAGTGTGGGACAGGGGGCCGGAGATACGCAGTATTTT
clone size: -
D gene: TRBD1
J gene: TRBJ2-3
V gene: TRBV27

CDR3 protein: CASRGTGDEKLFF
CDR3 DNA: TGCGCCAGCAGGGGTACAGGTGATGAAAAACTGTTTTTT
clone size: -
D gene: -
J gene: TRBJ1-4
V gene: TRBV5-1

CDR3 protein: CASSLDTQGANYGYTF
CDR3 DNA: TGTGCCAGCAGCTTAGATACTCAGGGGGCTAACTATGGCTACACCTTC
clone size: -
D gene: TRBD1
J gene: TRBJ1-2
V gene: TRBV5-5

CDR3 protein: CASSFARGNTEAFF
CDR3 DNA: TGCGCCAGCAGCTTTGCCAGGGGGAACACTGAAGCTTTCTTT
clone size: few
D gene: -
J gene: TRBJ1-1
V gene: TRBV5-1

CDR3 protein: CASSLRVAGGGDTQYF
CDR3 DNA: TGCGCCAGCAGCTTGAGAGTAGCGGGGGGTGGTGATACGCAGTATTTT
clone size: -
D gene: TRBD2
J gene: TRBJ2-3
V gene: TRBV5-1

CDR3 protein: CASSLIGGYGAFF
CDR3 DNA: TGTGCCAGCAGTTTAATTGGGGGCTACGGAGCTTTCTTT
clone size: -
D gene: -
J gene: TRBJ1-1
V gene: TRBV27

CDR3 protein: CASTSNRGGTGELFF
CDR3 DNA: TGCGCCAGCACCAGCAACAGGGGTGGCACCGGGGAGCTGTTTTTT
clone size: once
D gene: TRBD1
J gene: TRBJ2-2
V gene: TRBV5-1

CDR3 protein: CASSTGPGGGENGYTF
CDR3 DNA: TGTGCCAGCTCTACCGGCCCCGGGGGGGGCGAGAATGGCTACACCTTC
clone size: -
D gene: -
J gene: TRBJ1-2
V gene: TRBV18

CDR3 protein: CASSQGDRGTGNTIYF
CDR3 DNA: TGCGCCAGCAGCCAAGGGGACAGGGGAACTGGAAACACCATATATTTT
clone size: -
D gene: TRBD1
J gene: TRBJ1-3
V gene: TRBV4-1

CDR3 protein: CASTQSGTLYNEQFF
CDR3 DNA: TGTGCCAGCACCCAGAGCGGGACTCTTTACAATGAGCAGTTCTTC
clone size: -
D gene: TRBD2
J gene: TRBJ2-1
V gene: TRBV28

CDR3 protein: CASSLGGDSETQYF
CDR3 DNA: TGTGCCAGCAGCCTCGGGGGAGATAGCGAGACCCAGTACTTC
clone size: -
D gene: -
J gene: TRBJ2-5
V gene: TRBV7-9

CDR3 protein: CASSLRGEAFF
CDR3 DNA: TGTGCCAGCAGTTTAAGGGGTGAAGCTTTCTTT
clone size: once
D gene: -
J gene: TRBJ1-1
V gene: TRBV12-3/TRBV12-4

CDR3 protein: CASGPPTVADYYEQYF
CDR3 DNA: TGTGCTAGTGGCCCCCCGACAGTAGCGGATTACTACGAGCAGTACTTC
clone size: -
D gene: -
J gene: TRBJ2-7
V gene: TRBV12-5

CDR3 protein: CASSQNLGQGANEQYF
CDR3 DNA: TGCGCCAGCAGCCAGAACTTAGGACAGGGGGCCAACGAGCAGTACTTC
clone size: -
D gene: TRBD1
J gene: TRBJ2-7
V gene: TRBV4-1

CDR3 protein: CASYSGGAEGEKLFF
CDR3 DNA: TGTGCCAGCTACTCAGGGGGCGCTGAGGGTGAAAAACTGTTTTTT
clone size: few
D gene: TRBD1
J gene: TRBJ1-4
V gene: TRBV7-9

CDR3 protein: CARSRRKLTGIDEQYF
CDR3 DNA: TGTGCCAGAAGCCGCCGCAAACTGACGGGTATTGACGAGCAGTACTTC
clone size: -
D gene: -
J gene: TRBJ2-7
V gene: TRBV5-3

CDR3 protein: CASSPSSGAYNEQFF
CDR3 DNA: TGTGCCAGCAGCCCTTCTAGCGGTGCCTACAATGAGCAGTTCTTC
clone size: -
D gene: TRBD2
J gene: TRBJ2-1
V gene: TRBV7-3

CDR3 protein: CASSLYAGAPPAETQYF
CDR3 DNA: TGTGCCAGCAGCTTATACGCAGGGGCCCCCCCTGCGGAGACCCAGTACTTC
clone size: -
D gene: -
J gene: TRBJ2-5
V gene: TRBV7-6

CDR3 protein: CASRLEDRAFKNKHEQYF
CDR3 DNA: TGTGCAAGTCGCCTCGAAGACAGGGCGTTCAAGAATAAACACGAGCAGTACTTC
clone size: -
D gene: -
J gene: TRBJ2-7
V gene: TRBV12-2

CDR3 protein: CVSSLTQGDLYEQYF
CDR3 DNA: TGTGTCAGCAGCTTAACTCAGGGGGACCTTTACGAGCAGTACTTC
clone size: -
D gene: TRBD1
J gene: TRBJ2-7
V gene: TRBV7-3

CDR3 protein: CASSEGDRGGWYTIYF
CDR3 DNA: TGTGCCAGCAGTGAAGGGGACAGGGGCGGCTGGTACACCATATATTTT
clone size: -
D gene: TRBD1
J gene: TRBJ1-3
V gene: TRBV6-1

CDR3 protein: CASSHRAGFSYNEQFF
CDR3 DNA: TGTGCCAGCAGCCATAGGGCAGGGTTCTCCTACAATGAGCAGTTCTTC
clone size: -
D gene: -
J gene: TRBJ2-1
V gene: TRBV5-4

CDR3 protein: CASMRGSALETQYF
CDR3 DNA: TGTGCCAGCATGCGAGGGTCGGCCCTTGAGACCCAGTACTTC
clone size: -
D gene: -
J gene: TRBJ2-5
V gene: TRBV27

CDR3 protein: CSYSGAFYEQYF
CDR3 DNA: TGCAGCTACTCGGGAGCTTTCTACGAGCAGTACTTC
clone size: -
D gene: -
J gene: TRBJ2-7
V gene: TRBV29-1

CDR3 protein: CASRAGGTGEQYF
CDR3 DNA: TGTGCCAGCCGGGCCGGGGGGACGGGCGAGCAGTACTTC
clone size: once
D gene: TRBD2
J gene: TRBJ2-7
V gene: TRBV6-5

CDR3 protein: CASSTLSGQPSSYEQYF
CDR3 DNA: TGTGCCAGCAGCACCCTGTCAGGTCAACCCAGCTCCTACGAGCAGTACTTC
clone size: -
D gene: -
J gene: TRBJ2-7
V gene: TRBV27

CDR3 protein: CAIPTRRPLSYEQYF
CDR3 DNA: TGTGCCATCCCAACTCGGAGGCCCCTCTCCTACGAGCAGTACTTC
clone size: -
D gene: -
J gene: TRBJ2-7
V gene: TRBV6-5

CDR3 protein: CSVERGTSVVNEQFF
CDR3 DNA: TGCAGCGTTGAGAGAGGGACTAGCGTGGTGAATGAGCAGTTCTTC
clone size: -
D gene: TRBD2
J gene: TRBJ2-1
V gene: TRBV29-1

CDR3 protein: CASSLDRGDPGGNEQFF
CDR3 DNA: TGTGCCAGCAGCTTAGATCGGGGCGATCCGGGGGGCAATGAGCAGTTCTTC
clone size: -
D gene: TRBD2
J gene: TRBJ2-1
V gene: TRBV11-3

CDR3 protein: CASSLVTGQETQYF
CDR3 DNA: TGCGCCAGCAGCTTAGTGACAGGACAAGAGACCCAGTACTTC
clone size: -
D gene: -
J gene: TRBJ2-5
V gene: TRBV5-1

CDR3 protein: CSVAQGRVTEAFF
CDR3 DNA: TGCAGCGTTGCTCAGGGAAGGGTCACTGAAGCTTTCTTT
clone size: -
D gene: -
J gene: TRBJ1-1
V gene: TRBV29-1

CDR3 protein: CASSHAASRLDTQYF
CDR3 DNA: TGTGCCAGCAGCCACGCGGCTAGTCGTCTGGATACGCAGTATTTT
clone size: -
D gene: -
J gene: TRBJ2-3
V gene: TRBV3-1/TRBV3-2

CDR3 protein: CASSTEGQINSPLHF
CDR3 DNA: TGTGCCAGCTCTACGGAGGGACAGATTAATTCACCCCTCCACTTT
clone size: once
D gene: TRBD1
J gene: TRBJ1-6
V gene: TRBV6-5

CDR3 protein: CASSRWGSAGFTEAFF
CDR3 DNA: TGTGCCAGCAGCCGGTGGGGCTCCGCGGGGTTCACTGAAGCTTTCTTT
clone size: -
D gene: -
J gene: TRBJ1-1
V gene: TRBV5-6

CDR3 protein: CSASAAPGVGYGYTF
CDR3 DNA: TGCAGTGCTAGTGCTGCCCCAGGGGTAGGCTATGGCTACACCTTC
clone size: -
D gene: -
J gene: TRBJ1-2
V gene: TRBV20-1

CDR3 protein: CASSPRVAPGVYEQFF
CDR3 DNA: TGTGCCAGTAGTCCACGAGTCGCCCCGGGTGTATATGAGCAGTTCTTC
clone size: -
D gene: -
J gene: TRBJ2-1
V gene: TRBV19

CDR3 protein: CSVGQGDGYTF
CDR3 DNA: TGCAGCGTTGGACAGGGTGATGGCTACACCTTC
clone size: -
D gene: TRBD1
J gene: TRBJ1-2
V gene: TRBV29-1

CDR3 protein: CASSLSGDTDTQYF
CDR3 DNA: TGTGCCAGCAGCCTCAGCGGGGACACAGATACGCAGTATTTT
clone size: -
D gene: TRBD2
J gene: TRBJ2-3
V gene: TRBV11-3

CDR3 protein: CASSLGGQNYGYTF
CDR3 DNA: TGTGCCAGCAGCTTGGGGGGGCAAAACTATGGCTACACCTTC
clone size: -
D gene: -
J gene: TRBJ1-2
V gene: TRBV5-4

CDR3 protein: CATSGSIRGYTGELFF
CDR3 DNA: TGTGCCACCAGTGGGTCTATCCGCGGGTACACCGGGGAGCTGTTTTTT
clone size: -
D gene: -
J gene: TRBJ2-2
V gene: TRBV24-1

CDR3 protein: CASSASGLAGSTDTQYF
CDR3 DNA: TGCGCCAGCAGTGCCTCGGGACTAGCGGGATCCACAGATACGCAGTATTTT
clone size: -
D gene: TRBD2
J gene: TRBJ2-3
V gene: TRBV10-1

CDR3 protein: CASRQGLNSNQPQHF
CDR3 DNA: TGTGCCAGTAGACAGGGACTGAATAGCAATCAGCCCCAGCATTTT
clone size: -
D gene: TRBD1
J gene: TRBJ1-5
V gene: TRBV27

CDR3 protein: CATSLAVQETQYF
CDR3 DNA: TGTGCCACGAGTTTGGCAGTACAAGAGACCCAGTACTTC
clone size: -
D gene: -
J gene: TRBJ2-5
V gene: TRBV12-3/TRBV12-4

CDR3 protein: CATSSISAEGYNEQFF
CDR3 DNA: TGTGCCACCTCGAGTATCTCGGCTGAGGGATACAATGAGCAGTTCTTC
clone size: -
D gene: -
J gene: TRBJ2-1
V gene: TRBV19

CDR3 protein: CASSLDGITGELFF
CDR3 DNA: TGTGCCAGCAGCTTGGACGGGATTACCGGGGAGCTGTTTTTT
clone size: -
D gene: -
J gene: TRBJ2-2
V gene: TRBV5-4

CDR3 protein: CASTGTGFTYNEQFF
CDR3 DNA: TGTGCCAGCACTGGGACAGGTTTTACCTACAATGAGCAGTTCTTC
clone size: -
D gene: TRBD1
J gene: TRBJ2-1
V gene: TRBV2

CDR3 protein: CASSIQGQANYGYTF
CDR3 DNA: TGTGCCAGTAGTATACAGGGTCAAGCTAACTATGGCTACACCTTC
clone size: few
D gene: -
J gene: TRBJ1-2
V gene: TRBV19

CDR3 protein: CAIRKNRDFTSTDTQYF
CDR3 DNA: TGTGCCATCAGGAAAAACAGGGATTTCACTAGCACAGATACGCAGTATTTT
clone size: -
D gene: -
J gene: TRBJ2-3
V gene: TRBV10-3

CDR3 protein: CASSGSEAGYTF
CDR3 DNA: TGTGCCAGTAGCGGGTCAGAGGCCGGCTACACCTTC
clone size: -
D gene: -
J gene: TRBJ1-2
V gene: TRBV19

CDR3 protein: CASSQKQRGGMVTQYF
CDR3 DNA: TGTGCCAGCAGTCAAAAACAGCGGGGGGGCATGGTTACGCAGTATTTT
clone size: -
D gene: TRBD2
J gene: TRBJ2-3
V gene: TRBV5-4